The 10 T cell receptor beta chains listed next were all sequenced from one sample in a study of T cell changes during pregnancy in multiple sclerosis. The repertoire was sequenced with immunoSEQ multiplex PCR; TCRdb's copy has only in-frame clones and lacks some. The sample records tens of thousands of clones, around 92% being singletons. The input for sequencing was peripheral blood, taken in the second trimester of pregnancy. The receptors stem from a female donor in good health, enrolled as a control in a pregnancy study.

This sequence joins TRBV9 and TRBJ2-7, with a tentative D call TRBD2 (5 bases). This CDR3 has 11 residues. V was cut by 3 bases and J by 5 bases, with 6 bases left in between. Germline loops: CDR1 SGDLS, CDR2 YYNGEE. The CDR3 here is CASSAGNEQYF. The DNA for the CDR3 is TGTGCCAGCAGCGCGGGGAACGAGCAGTACTTC.

Of note for this clone: Sequence at one end of the junction differs from germline and may be a read error. The genes are TRBV11-2 and TRBJ1-4; TRBD1 matches 7 bases. There are 16 residues in the CDR3. CDR1 is SGHAT and CDR2 is FQNNGV in the germline V gene. The CDR3 nucleotides are TGTGCCAGCAGCTTAGGACCAGGGGGGTACCCTGAAGAACTGTTTTTT. Residues: CASSLGPGGYPEELFF.

This chain links TRBV27 with TRBJ1-5; D is undetermined. Deletions cut 3 bases from V and 6 bases from J, with 12 bases between. CDR3 size: 14 residues. Germline CDR1 and CDR2: MNHEY and SMNVEV (reference sequence). The CDR3 coding sequence is TGTGCCAGCAGTTTCCTGGTGGGGAGTCAGCCCCAGCATTTT. Translation: CASSFLVGSQPQHF.

For the CDR3, the DNA is TGCGCCAGCAGCTTACAGGGAGGCACAGATACGCAGTATTTT. Its protein product is CASSLQGGTDTQYF. The chain carries TRBV5-1 and TRBJ2-3, with D tentatively TRBD1 (6 bases). V was trimmed by 2 bases and J by 1 base, leaving 8 bases between them. CDR3 size: 14 residues. Germline V gene sequence: CDR1 SGHRS, CDR2 YFSETQ.

V gene TRBV20-1 combines with J gene TRBJ2-5, with D hard to call. Trimming removed 5 bases at V and 5 bases at J, with 6 bases between. The CDR3 runs 10 residues. From germline, CDR1 is DFQATT and CDR2 SNEGSKA (reference sequence). The CDR3 sequence: CSAARETQYF. In DNA form, the CDR3 reads TGCAGTGCTGCCCGGGAGACCCAGTACTTC.

The V call is TRBV5-1, the J call TRBJ1-2; tentatively, D is TRBD1 (5 bases). This CDR3 is built from 13 residues. CDR1 and CDR2 (germline): SGHRS, YFSETQ. The V and J ends lost 4 bases and 1 base respectively, with 8 bases between them. CDR3 in DNA: TGCGCCAGCAGCCTCGACAGTAACTATGGCTACACCTTC. Its translation: CASSLDSNYGYTF. Based on the CDR3 plus reference TRBV5-1 and TRBJ1-2, the full variable domain is KAGVTQTPRYLIKTRGQQVTLSCSPISGHRSVSWYQQTPGQGLQFLFEYFSETQRNKGNFPGRFSGRQFSNSRSEMNVSTLELGDSALYLCASSLDSNYGYTFGSGTRLTVV.

This clone was counted a few times. This rearrangement joins TRBV30 to TRBJ1-4; the D gene is possibly TRBD1 (5 bases). Germline values: CDR1 GTSNPN, CDR2 SVGIG (reference sequence). CDR3 length equals 12 residues. V lost 3 bases, J lost 6 bases, and 8 bases lay in between. CDR3: CAWRGRDEKLFF. CDR3 in DNA: TGTGCCTGGAGGGGGCGCGATGAAAAACTGTTTTTT.

This clone came up once. In DNA, the CDR3 is TGTGCCAGCAGCCCCGGGACACCCAAAGCCATGGGGACGCAGTATTTT. Translated: CASSPGTPKAMGTQYF. V and J are TRBV11-3 and TRBJ2-3, with D perhaps TRBD1 (6 bases). Per the germline V gene, CDR1 is SGHNT and CDR2 is YENEEA. Trimming removed 5 bases at V and 9 bases at J, with 24 bases between. This CDR3 is built from 16 residues. The full variable domain, with the rest looked up from reference TRBV11-3 and TRBJ2-3, is EAGVVQSPRYKIIEKKQPVAFWCNPISGHNTLYWYLQNLGQGPELLIRYENEEAVDDSQLPKDRFSAERLKGVDSTLKIQPAELGDSAVYLCASSPGTPKAMGTQYFGPGTRLTVL.

V gene TRBV19 combines with J gene TRBJ1-5; D not resolved. V was trimmed by 7 bases and J by 2 bases, leaving 15 bases between them. The CDR3 is 15 amino acids. Germline CDR1 is LNHDA and CDR2 is SQIVND (reference sequence). CDR3: CASNRQDGGNQPQHF. The CDR3 coding sequence is TGTGCCAGTAATCGGCAGGATGGCGGCAATCAGCCCCAGCATTTT.

The V gene is TRBV29-1, the J gene TRBJ1-2; the match to TRBD1 covers 10 bases. This CDR3 comprises 13 residues. In germline, CDR1 is SQVTM, CDR2 ANQGSEA. The J segment lost 2 bases and the V segment lost 6 bases, leaving 3 bases of the junction unmatched. CDR3 sequence reads: CSVGTGANYGYTF. DNA for the CDR3: TGCAGCGTGGGGACAGGGGCCAACTATGGCTACACCTTC.